This T cell receptor (beta chain) was sequenced during a study of blood T cell repertoires in COVID-19. Study details: Whether acute or convalescent, the COVID-19 samples came from the United States, Italy and Spain.

Per the original data handling: Reference gene primer amplification yielded estimated nucleated cell counts. Produced via immunoSEQ multiplex PCR; TCRdb's table is partial and in-frame only. For V, J and clone size, that table is used; D and trimming come from the DNA. This table has about 270,000 clones, about 85% appearing once. This CDR3 is built from 14 residues. Germline-derived CDR1 and CDR2 are SQVTM and ANQGSEA. Trimming took 6 bases from V and 3 from J; bases not matched to a gene: 11. The source of this sequence is a woman between 50 and 59 years old with active or convalescent COVID-19. V and J are TRBV29-1 and TRBJ2-7; TRBD1 matches 7 bases. Material for sequencing was peripheral blood. The CDR3 reads CSVGSGTDDYEQYF. DNA for the CDR3: TGCAGCGTCGGATCCGGGACAGACGACTACGAGCAGTACTTC.